The TCR beta chain described here comes from a study of T-cell reconstitution after alpha-beta-depleted transplantation in children (dated by TCRdb to 2016 to 2017). Study-level background: Using TCR repertoire profiling, the study quantitatively followed how T-cell immune reconstitution unfolded in children after TCRalphabeta/CD19-depleted allogeneic hematopoietic cell transplantation.

There are a few counts of this clonotype. The target of this receptor is not known. No much larger clone exists at a distance of one base, and base qualities are not known. At the junction V is shortened by 0 bases and J by 0 bases, with 15 bases in between. The germline V gene supplies CDR1 MNHEY and CDR2 SVGAGI. The CDR3 contains 18 residues, cysteine and phenylalanine counted. The kept DNA is CDR3 alone, 54 bases in frame from the first base. The receptor library was made with PCR. Instrument on record: Illumina HiSeq 2500. TCR libraries were prepared with molecular barcoding, using unique molecular identifiers to normalize TCRbeta repertoire quantification. TCRdb trimmed the raw reads at Q25, called clones with MiXCR and kept productive beta chains. Rows are combined by CDR3 protein, so each entry shows the most common genes and DNA. The sample profile shows some 220,000 distinct CDR3 sequences; under 9.5% of them were found once. The top ten constitute roughly 6.2% of the sample.

The sequences come from PBMCs from the stem cell graft donor, collected from the stem cell graft. The chain is made from TRBV6-5 and TRBJ2-1, with the D gene uncertain. The source is a human donor who donated a stem cell graft to a child with acute lymphoblastic leukemia. Read as DNA, the sequence is TGTGCCAGCAGTTACTCGGGCCATGGCATTTCCTCCTACAATGAGCAGTTCTTC. Translated, this gives CASSYSGHGISSYNEQFF.